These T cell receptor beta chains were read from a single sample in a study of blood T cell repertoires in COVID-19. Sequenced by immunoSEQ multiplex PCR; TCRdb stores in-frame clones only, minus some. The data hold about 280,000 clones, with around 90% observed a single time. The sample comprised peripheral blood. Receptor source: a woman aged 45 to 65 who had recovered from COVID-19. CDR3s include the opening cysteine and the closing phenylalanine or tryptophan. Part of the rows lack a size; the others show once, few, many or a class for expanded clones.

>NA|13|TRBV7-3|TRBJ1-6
CASSLRARDPLHF
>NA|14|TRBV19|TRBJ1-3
CASKPVTTGNTIYF
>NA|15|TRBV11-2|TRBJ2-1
CASSLERGLGDEQFF
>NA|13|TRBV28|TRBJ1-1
CASSLDRITEAFF
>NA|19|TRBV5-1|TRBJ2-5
CASTTGLAGGKWYQETQYF
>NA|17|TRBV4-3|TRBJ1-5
CASSQDTPGQGAQPQHF
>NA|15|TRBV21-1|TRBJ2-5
CANPEGRSVQETQYF
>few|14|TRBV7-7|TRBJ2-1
CASSRDSRLNEQFF
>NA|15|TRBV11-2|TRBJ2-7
CASSLIGGRKGEQYF
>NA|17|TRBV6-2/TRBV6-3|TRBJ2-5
CASSYNGSLAGKETQYF